This T cell receptor beta chain was identified during a study of blood T cell repertoires in COVID-19 (dated by TCRdb to about 2020). The study in broad terms: Collaborator samples came from the United States, Italy and Spain and covered acute and convalescent phases of COVID-19. The prospective study material was composed of cDNA or gDNA derived from T cells, B-cell-depleted T cells, or PBMCs. The dataset comprised deeply sampled blood TCRbeta repertoires from subjects exposed to, actively infected with, or recovered from COVID-19. The repertoires were released in a freely available public database intended as a resource for research on the immune response to SARS-CoV-2. The samples were drawn from the first 160 participants of the ongoing ImmuneRACE study and from 1,200 or so subjects provided by 6 global collaborators. The sample metadata nearly always contained a de-identified subject ID, COVID-19 status, age in years and sex. Where available, HLA class I and class II types were taken from metadata supplied by the sample provider and were not determined by assay-based typing. Overall study results and their limits: The quantity of clinical and demographic metadata differed by source and by participant and was supplied without curation.

Collaborating institutions collected whole blood in K2EDTA tubes following their own protocols. For TCRbeta analysis, collaborators shipped samples as frozen whole blood, isolated PBMCs, or DNA extracted from either of those sample types. A note on this clone: There is no known antigen for this receptor. No much larger clonotype is one base removed from it; base qualities were not supplied.

CDR1 MNHEY and CDR2 SMNVEV were looked up in the germline V gene (reference sequence). At the junction V is shortened by 7 bases and J by 0 bases, with 12 bases in between. The CDR3, from cysteine to phenylalanine, totals 15 residues. Just CDR3 DNA is preserved here, 45 bases in frame from base 1. TCRbeta CDR3 regions were amplified from genomic DNA using the immunoSEQ Assay, a bias-controlled multiplex PCR. The source study handled its data this way. The number of nucleated cells in each sample was estimated from the amplification of reference gene primers within the assay. Sequence reads were collapsed and filtered to measure the absolute abundance of every unique TCRbeta CDR3 rearrangement. For each sample, productive Simpson clonality was calculated by taking the square root of Simpson's diversity index across productive rearrangements. Not all clones reach the TCRdb copy of this immuneACCESS table, which keeps in-frame sequences only. Checked studies attribute under half of the gap to unresolved V genes and leave the rest unexplained. The V and J calls and clone size come from that table; D and trimming were worked out from the DNA. This sample comprises around 50,000 clones, over 75% of them detected only once. The ten biggest clones cover roughly 4.3% of the sample.

Sequencing input: peripheral blood. The rearranged chain carries TRBV27 and TRBJ1-4, with a weak D call of TRBD1 (5 bases match). The receptor's source is a man in his forties or fifties with active COVID-19. The encoded CDR3 is CASTPGTATNEKLFF. The base sequence is TGTGCCAGCACCCCGGGGACTGCAACTAATGAAAAACTGTTTTTT.